One and the same sample provided the 8 T cell receptor beta chains below, sequenced in a study of T-cell reconstitution after alpha-beta-depleted transplantation in children. TCRbeta library preparation incorporated unique molecular identifiers. TCRdb re-derived calls from the PCR reads in MiXCR, one entry per CDR3 protein. The repertoire includes roughly 610,000 distinct CDR3 sequences, over 9.5% of them detected once, and approximately 4.1% sits in the top ten. Sequencing was performed on PBMCs from the stem cell graft donor, taken from the stem cell graft. The receptors derive from a human donor who donated a stem cell graft to a child with acute myeloid leukemia.

This clonotype came up a few times. This chain connects TRBV7-9 to TRBJ1-5; D gene uncertain. CDR1 is SEHNR and CDR2 is FQNEAQ in the germline V gene (reference sequence). V lost 5 bases, J lost 0 bases, and 17 bases lay in between. The CDR3 totals 17 residues. In nucleotides, the CDR3 is TGTGCCAGCAGCCCCGGAAGCGATTTCAATAGCAATCAGCCCCAGCATTTT. Its protein product is CASSPGSDFNSNQPQHF.

The rearrangement uses TRBV5-1 and TRBJ2-3; TRBD1 matches 7 bases. The V gene's germline CDR1 is SGHRS and CDR2 YFSETQ. The CDR3 has 15 amino acids. V lost 4 bases to trimming and J lost 3 bases; unmatched junction nucleotides: 8. The CDR3: CASSLTGFKTDTQYF. The CDR3 DNA follows: TGCGCCAGCAGCCTGACAGGGTTTAAAACAGATACGCAGTATTTT.

In its sample, this clonotype was seen a few times. The chain has TRBV6-1 and TRBJ1-1, with D hard to call. The CDR3 totals 15 residues. Germline lookup yields CDR1 MNHNS and CDR2 SASEGT. Between the trimmed V and J ends, which lost 2 bases and 2 bases, there was a span of 12 bases. This CDR3 reads CASSESQAANTEAFF. DNA of the CDR3: TGTGCCAGCAGTGAATCTCAGGCCGCCAACACTGAAGCTTTCTTT.

To note about this clonotype: The conserved phenylalanine or tryptophan is not found at the CDR3 terminus, so this likely reflects a read error. Because the CDR3's place on the DNA is in doubt, the DNA is left out and the CDR3 is given as listed by TCRdb. This sequence joins TRBV20-1 and TRBJ2-3; the D segment call TRBD2 is taken from the table without a DNA check. The germline gives CDR1 DFQATT, CDR2 SNEGSKA (reference sequence). The CDR3 is 12 residues long, ends included. CDR3 loop: CSARDIAGGPPV.

This clonotype has at least ten counts. This sequence joins TRBV20-1 and TRBJ2-2, with D possibly TRBD2 on 6 matching bases. Germline CDR1 is DFQATT and CDR2 is SNEGSKA (reference sequence). V lost 1 base and J 7 bases, leaving 13 bases between the germline ends. The CDR3 spans 14 residues. CDR3 DNA sequence: TGCAGTGCTAGAGGGGAAATAGCGGTCGGGGAGCTGTTTTTT. It translates to CSARGEIAVGELFF.

The V gene is TRBV20-1, the J gene TRBJ2-3, with 7 positions matching TRBD2. The J segment lost 6 bases and the V segment lost 2 bases, leaving 5 bases of the junction unmatched. The CDR3 totals 13 residues. Germline CDR1 DFQATT, CDR2 SNEGSKA (reference sequence). CDR3 sequence reads: CSARSRGGDTQYF. In nucleotides, the CDR3 is TGCAGTGCTAGAAGCCGGGGAGGGGATACGCAGTATTTT.

This clonotype turned up a few times. This chain joins TRBV5-1 and TRBJ2-7; the D gene is possibly TRBD1 (6 bases). Trimming cost V 3 bases and J 4 bases, with 14 bases left between them. Germline loops: CDR1 SGHRS, CDR2 YFSETQ. The CDR3 extends over 14 amino acids. The CDR3 DNA reads as TGCGCCAGCAGCTCACAGGGCCCCGGGTACGAGCAGTACTTC. Its protein is CASSSQGPGYEQYF.

V gene TRBV5-1 combines with J gene TRBJ2-7; no reliable D call. V was shortened by 4 bases and J by 1 base, with 15 bases between the two germline ends. The CDR3 totals 15 residues. Germline values: CDR1 SGHRS, CDR2 YFSETQ. The chain's CDR3 is CASSLWRGMSYEQYF. CDR3 DNA sequence: TGCGCCAGCAGCCTTTGGCGCGGCATGTCCTACGAGCAGTACTTC. Complete variable domain (other parts from reference TRBV5-1 and TRBJ2-7): KAGVTQTPRYLIKTRGQQVTLSCSPISGHRSVSWYQQTPGQGLQFLFEYFSETQRNKGNFPGRFSGRQFSNSRSEMNVSTLELGDSALYLCASSLWRGMSYEQYFGPGTRLTVT.